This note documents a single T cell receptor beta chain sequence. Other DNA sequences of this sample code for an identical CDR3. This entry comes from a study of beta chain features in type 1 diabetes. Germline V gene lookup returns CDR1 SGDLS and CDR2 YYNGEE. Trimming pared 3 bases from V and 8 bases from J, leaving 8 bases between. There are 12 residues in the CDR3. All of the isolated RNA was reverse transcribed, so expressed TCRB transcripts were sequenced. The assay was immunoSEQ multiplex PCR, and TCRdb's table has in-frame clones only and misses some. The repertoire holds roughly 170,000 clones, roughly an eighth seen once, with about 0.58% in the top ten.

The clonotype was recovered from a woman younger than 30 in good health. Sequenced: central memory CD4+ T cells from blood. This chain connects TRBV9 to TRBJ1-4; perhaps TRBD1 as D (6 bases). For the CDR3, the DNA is TGTGCCAGCAGCGGTACAGGGGAAAAACTGTTTTTT. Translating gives CASSGTGEKLFF.